This TCR beta chain was identified during a study of early T cells in non-severe SARS-CoV-2 infection. Study-level points and caveats: Matches to VDJdb favored anti-spike CD8 responses and missed private and CD4 specificities.

This clonotype was observed many times. What it binds is not known. CDR3 length equals 12 residues. The germline gives CDR1 SGDLS, CDR2 YYNGEE. V lost 0 bases, J lost 6 bases, and 5 bases lay in between. Attachment of unique molecular identifiers to individual cDNA molecules was performed. From the 5' RACE reads, TCRdb called clonotypes with MiXCR, one entry per CDR3 protein. The sample contains approximately 97,000 distinct CDR3 sequences, approximately 10% of which appear only once. The chain has TRBV9 and TRBJ2-3; D unclear. The clonotype was recovered from an adult who was a healthcare worker with PCR-confirmed SARS-CoV-2 infection or an uninfected control (not recorded which). The starting material was whole blood, obtained at baseline. For the CDR3, the DNA is TGTGCCAGCAGCGTAGAAGGGGATACGCAGTATTTT. This gives the protein CASSVEGDTQYF. Based on the CDR3 plus reference TRBV9 and TRBJ2-3, the full variable domain is DSGVTQTPKHLITATGQRVTLRCSPRSGDLSVYWYQQSLDQGLQFLIQYYNGEERAKGNILERFSAQQFPDLHSELNLSSLELGDSALYFCASSVEGDTQYFGPGTRLTVL.